This section outlines one T cell receptor (beta chain) sequence together with its context. Germline CDR1 and CDR2: SQVTM and ANQGSEA. CDR3 length: 12 residues. Trimming removed 3 bases from V and 11 bases from J; junction bases left unmatched: 6. The data are from a study of T cells after yellow fever vaccination. Study outcomes and limitations: The study noted that FACS-sorted repertoires could contain abundant clonotypes contaminating from the bulk population. After the booster, about 95% of CD4 and about nine tenths of CD8 primary-response clones were re-detected. When the response was secondary, it was weaker but reached its peak faster, day 5 versus 15.

Generation of TCR cDNA used 5'RACE template switching (which added a universal primer site and UMIs). One entry per CDR3 protein results from TCRdb running MiXCR on the 5' RACE reads. Of approximately 96,000 distinct CDR3 sequences in the sample, about 8.4% were seen once. The input for sequencing was CD8+ T cells not binding an NS4B(214-222) dextramer, sorted from PBMCs, taken roughly 14 days after the first yellow fever vaccination. The chain is built from TRBV29-1 and TRBJ2-3; 9 bases agree with TRBD2. The receptor's source is a man between 18 and 35 years old who received the YFV17D yellow fever vaccine. The CDR3 nucleotides are TGCAGCGTTGAGCTCTGGACTAGCGAGCAGTATTTT. This gives the protein CSVELWTSEQYF.